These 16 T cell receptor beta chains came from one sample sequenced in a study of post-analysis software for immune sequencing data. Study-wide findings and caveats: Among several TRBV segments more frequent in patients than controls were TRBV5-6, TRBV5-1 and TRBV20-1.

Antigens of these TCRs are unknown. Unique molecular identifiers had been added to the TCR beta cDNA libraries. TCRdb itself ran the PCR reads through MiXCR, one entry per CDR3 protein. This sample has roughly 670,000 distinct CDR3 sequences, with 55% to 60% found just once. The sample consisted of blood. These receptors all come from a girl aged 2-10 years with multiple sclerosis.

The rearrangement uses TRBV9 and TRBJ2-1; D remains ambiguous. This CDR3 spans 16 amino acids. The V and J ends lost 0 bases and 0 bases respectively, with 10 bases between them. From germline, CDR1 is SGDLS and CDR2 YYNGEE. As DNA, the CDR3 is TGTGCCAGCAGCGTAGACCCAGGCCTCTCCTACAATGAGCAGTTCTTC. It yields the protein CASSVDPGLSYNEQFF.

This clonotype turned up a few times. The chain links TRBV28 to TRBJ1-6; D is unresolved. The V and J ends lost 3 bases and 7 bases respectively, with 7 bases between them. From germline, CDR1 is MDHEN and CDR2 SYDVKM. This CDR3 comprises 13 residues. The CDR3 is CASSFPDNSPLHF. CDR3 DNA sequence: TGTGCCAGCAGTTTTCCGGACAATTCACCCCTCCACTTT.

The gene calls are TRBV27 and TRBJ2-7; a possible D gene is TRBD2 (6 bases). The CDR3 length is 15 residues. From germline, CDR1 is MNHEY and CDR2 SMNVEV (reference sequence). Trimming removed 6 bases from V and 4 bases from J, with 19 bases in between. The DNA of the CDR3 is TGTGCCAGCAGCATCGGGACTCCAGGAAGGTACGAGCAGTACTTC. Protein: CASSIGTPGRYEQYF.

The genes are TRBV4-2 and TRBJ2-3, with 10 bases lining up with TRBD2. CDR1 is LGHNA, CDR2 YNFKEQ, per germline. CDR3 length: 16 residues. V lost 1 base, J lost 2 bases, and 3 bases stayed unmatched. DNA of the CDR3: TGTGCCAGCAGCCAAGGGCTAGCGGGGGACACAGATACGCAGTATTTT. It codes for CASSQGLAGDTDTQYF.

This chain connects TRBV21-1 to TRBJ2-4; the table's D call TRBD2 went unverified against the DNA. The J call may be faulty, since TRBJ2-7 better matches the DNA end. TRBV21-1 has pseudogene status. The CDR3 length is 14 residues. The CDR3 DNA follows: TGTGCCAGCAGCAAAGGGTCGCGGGGCTACGAGCAGTACTTC. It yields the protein CASSKGSRGYEQYF.

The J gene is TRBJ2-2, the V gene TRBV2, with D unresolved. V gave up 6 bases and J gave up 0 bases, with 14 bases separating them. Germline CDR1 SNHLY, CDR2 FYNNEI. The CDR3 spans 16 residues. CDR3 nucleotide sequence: TGTGCCAGCAGCCCCCTCTTTCCCGCGAACACCGGGGAGCTGTTTTTT. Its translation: CASSPLFPANTGELFF.

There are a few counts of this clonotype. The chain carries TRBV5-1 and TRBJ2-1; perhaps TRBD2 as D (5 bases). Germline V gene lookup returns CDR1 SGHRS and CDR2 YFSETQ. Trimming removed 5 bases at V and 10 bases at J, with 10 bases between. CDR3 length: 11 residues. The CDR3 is CASRTTGEQFF. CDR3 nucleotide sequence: TGCGCCAGCAGAACGACGGGGGAGCAGTTCTTC. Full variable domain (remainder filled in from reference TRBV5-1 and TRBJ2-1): KAGVTQTPRYLIKTRGQQVTLSCSPISGHRSVSWYQQTPGQGLQFLFEYFSETQRNKGNFPGRFSGRQFSNSRSEMNVSTLELGDSALYLCASRTTGEQFFGPGTRLTVL.

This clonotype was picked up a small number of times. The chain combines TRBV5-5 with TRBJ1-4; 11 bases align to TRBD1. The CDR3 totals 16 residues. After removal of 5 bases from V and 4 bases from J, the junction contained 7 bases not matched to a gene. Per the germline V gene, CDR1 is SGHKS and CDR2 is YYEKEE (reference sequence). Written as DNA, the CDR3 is TGTGCCAGCAGACTAGGACAGGGGGCTGATAATGAAAAACTGTTTTTT. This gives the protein CASRLGQGADNEKLFF.

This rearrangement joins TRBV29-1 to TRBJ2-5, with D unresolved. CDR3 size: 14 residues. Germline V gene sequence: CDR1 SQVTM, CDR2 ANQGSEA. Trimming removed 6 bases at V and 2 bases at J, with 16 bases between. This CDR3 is CSVGRAIVQETQYF. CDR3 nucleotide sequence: TGCAGCGTCGGCCGGGCTATAGTACAAGAGACCCAGTACTTC.

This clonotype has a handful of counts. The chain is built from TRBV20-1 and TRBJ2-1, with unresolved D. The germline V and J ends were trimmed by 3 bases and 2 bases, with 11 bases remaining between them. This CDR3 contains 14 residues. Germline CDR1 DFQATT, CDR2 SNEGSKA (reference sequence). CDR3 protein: CSASDQIPYNEQFF. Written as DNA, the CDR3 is TGCAGTGCTAGTGACCAGATTCCCTACAATGAGCAGTTCTTC.

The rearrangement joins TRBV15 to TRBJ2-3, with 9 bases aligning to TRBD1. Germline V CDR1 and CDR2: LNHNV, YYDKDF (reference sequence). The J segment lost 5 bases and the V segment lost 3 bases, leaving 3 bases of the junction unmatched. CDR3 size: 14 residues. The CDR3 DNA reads TGTGCCACCAGCAGTGGACAGGGGCAAGATACGCAGTATTTT. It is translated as CATSSGQGQDTQYF.

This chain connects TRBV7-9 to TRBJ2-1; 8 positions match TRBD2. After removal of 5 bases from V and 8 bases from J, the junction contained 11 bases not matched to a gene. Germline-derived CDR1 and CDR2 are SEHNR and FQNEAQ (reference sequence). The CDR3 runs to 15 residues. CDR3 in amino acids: CASSAPGGGRDEQFF. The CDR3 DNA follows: TGTGCCAGCAGCGCCCCCGGGGGGGGGCGAGATGAGCAGTTCTTC.

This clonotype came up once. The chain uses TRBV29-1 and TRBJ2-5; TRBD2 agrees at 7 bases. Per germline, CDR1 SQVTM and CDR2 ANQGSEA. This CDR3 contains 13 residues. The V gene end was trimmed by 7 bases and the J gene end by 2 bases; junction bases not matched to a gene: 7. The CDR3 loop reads CSAKSSGQETQYF. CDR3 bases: TGCAGCGCCAAATCTAGCGGACAAGAGACCCAGTACTTC.

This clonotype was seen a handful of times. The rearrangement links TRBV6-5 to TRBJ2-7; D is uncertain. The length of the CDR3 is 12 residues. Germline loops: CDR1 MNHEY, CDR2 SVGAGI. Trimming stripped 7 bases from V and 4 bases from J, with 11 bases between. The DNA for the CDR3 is TGTGCCAGCATTGCCGACCCGTACGAGCAGTACTTC. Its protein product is CASIADPYEQYF.

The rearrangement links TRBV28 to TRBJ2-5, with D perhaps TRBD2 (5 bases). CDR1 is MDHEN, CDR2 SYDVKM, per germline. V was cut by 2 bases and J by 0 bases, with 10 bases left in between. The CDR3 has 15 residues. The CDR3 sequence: CASSLGGGYQETQYF. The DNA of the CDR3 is TGTGCCAGCAGTTTAGGCGGAGGTTACCAAGAGACCCAGTACTTC.

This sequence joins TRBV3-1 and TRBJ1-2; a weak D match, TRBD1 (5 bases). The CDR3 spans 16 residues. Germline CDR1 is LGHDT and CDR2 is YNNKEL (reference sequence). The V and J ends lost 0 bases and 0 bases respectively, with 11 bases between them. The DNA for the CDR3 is TGTGCCAGCAGCCAAGATGAGGGGTCCTCTAACTATGGCTACACCTTC. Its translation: CASSQDEGSSNYGYTF. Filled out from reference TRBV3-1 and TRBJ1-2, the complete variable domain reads DTAVSQTPKYLVTQMGNDKSIKCEQNLGHDTMYWYKQDSKKFLKIMFSYNNKELIINETVPNRFSPKSPDKAHLNLHINSLELGDSAVYFCASSQDEGSSNYGYTFGSGTRLTVV.